This T cell receptor beta chain was captured in a study of beta chain features in type 1 diabetes. Findings and caveats of the study: Diminished insertions and augmented deletions at VDJ junctions characterized type 1 diabetes patients. All four CD4+ subsets of Type 1 diabetes patients contained TCRB CDR3s that were moderately but significantly shorter.

This clone showed up many times. No antigen is known for it. Since all of the isolated RNA was reverse transcribed, expressed TCRB transcripts were what got sequenced. Generated by immunoSEQ multiplex PCR, the TCRdb table keeps only in-frame clones and is missing some. The top ten clones hold approximately 0.038% of a sample with 350,000 to 450,000 clones, approximately 15% of them seen once. The V gene's germline CDR1 is SQVTM and CDR2 ANQGSEA. With V trimmed by 4 bases and J by 11 bases, 6 bases remained unmatched. The CDR3 runs 12 residues. The TCR was taken from a man aged 30 to 39 in good health. This chain connects TRBV29-1 to TRBJ2-7, with 12 positions matching TRBD2. What was sequenced was naive CD4+ T cells from blood. The CDR3 reads CSVGLAGERKYV. CDR3 bases: TGCAGCGTTGGACTAGCGGGAGAGAGGAAGTACGTC.